The clone carrying this TCR beta chain appeared a few times. Its antigen is currently unknown. The CDR3 length is 18 residues. Germline loops: CDR1 MDHEN, CDR2 SYDVKM. Trimming removed 5 bases from V and 3 bases from J, with 23 bases in between. The data originate from a study of beta chain features in type 1 diabetes. Points from the study as a whole: There was a moderate but significant shortening of TCRB CDR3s in all four CD4+ subsets of Type 1 diabetes patients. Fewer junction insertions and more nucleotide deletions appeared in type 1 diabetes patients. Whatever favoring of shorter templates PCR might show would apply equally to patients and controls. HLA effects on TCRB rearrangement stayed unresolved here.

The sequenced template was cDNA made from the entire isolated RNA. Some clones are missing from TCRdb's copy, which holds only in-frame ones; the method was immunoSEQ multiplex PCR. The profile shows approximately 380,000 clones, less than 15% of them singletons. This sequence joins TRBV28 and TRBJ2-1, with D possibly matching TRBD1 (8 bases). The clonotype was recovered from a woman aged 18-30 years in good health. Sequencing input: naive CD4+ T cells from blood. The CDR3 bases are TGTGCCAGCAGTCCCCCACGACAGGGGAGGGAGCACTACAATGAGCAGTTCTTC. It codes for CASSPPRQGREHYNEQFF.